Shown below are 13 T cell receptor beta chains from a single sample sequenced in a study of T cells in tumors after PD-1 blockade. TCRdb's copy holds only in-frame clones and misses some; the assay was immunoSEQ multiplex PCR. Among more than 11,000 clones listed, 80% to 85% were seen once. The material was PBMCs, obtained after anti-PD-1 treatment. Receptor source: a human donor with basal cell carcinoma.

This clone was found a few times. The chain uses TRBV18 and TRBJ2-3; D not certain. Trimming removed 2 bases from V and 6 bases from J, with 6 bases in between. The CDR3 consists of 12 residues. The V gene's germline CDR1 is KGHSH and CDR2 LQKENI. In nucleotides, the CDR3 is TGTGCCAGCTCACCAGGAATTGATACGCAGTATTTT. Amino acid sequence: CASSPGIDTQYF.

The CDR3 sequence: CASSPETGQENEKLFF. CDR3 coding DNA: TGCGCCAGCAGCCCCGAAACGGGACAGGAAAATGAAAAACTGTTTTTT. This chain joins TRBV5-1 and TRBJ1-4; 8 positions agree with TRBD1. The trim removed 4 bases at V and 5 bases at J, leaving 10 bases unmatched. This CDR3 is built from 16 residues. CDR1 and CDR2 (germline): SGHRS, YFSETQ.

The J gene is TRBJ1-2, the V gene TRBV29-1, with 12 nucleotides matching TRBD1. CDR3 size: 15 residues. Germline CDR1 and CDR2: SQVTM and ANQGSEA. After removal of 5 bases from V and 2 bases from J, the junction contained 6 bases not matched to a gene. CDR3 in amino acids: CSVTGQGAVNYGYTF. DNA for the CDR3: TGCAGCGTTACGGGACAGGGGGCGGTGAACTATGGCTACACCTTC.

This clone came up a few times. The CDR3 spells CASSLASLGGETQYF. The CDR3 DNA is TGTGCCAGCAGCTTAGCTTCCCTCGGCGGGGAGACCCAGTACTTC. This chain joins TRBV7-9 and TRBJ2-5, with D possibly being TRBD2 (5 bases). The CDR3 spans 15 residues. Germline CDR1 is SEHNR and CDR2 is FQNEAQ (reference sequence). The ends were cut back, 0 bases at V and 5 bases at J, with 13 bases in the middle. Drawing the rest from reference TRBV7-9 and TRBJ2-5, the complete variable domain is DTGVSQNPRHKITKRGQNVTFRCDPISEHNRLYWYRQTLGQGPEFLTYFQNEAQLEKSRLLSDRFSAERPKGSFSTLEIQRTEQGDSAMYLCASSLASLGGETQYFGPGTRLLVL.

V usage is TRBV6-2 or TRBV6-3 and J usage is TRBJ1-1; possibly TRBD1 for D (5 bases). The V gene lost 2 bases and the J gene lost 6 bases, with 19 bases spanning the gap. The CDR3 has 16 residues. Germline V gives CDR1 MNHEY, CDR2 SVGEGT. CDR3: CASSYGVRRRGAEAFF. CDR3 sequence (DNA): TGTGCCAGCAGTTACGGGGTTAGGAGGAGGGGCGCTGAAGCTTTCTTT.

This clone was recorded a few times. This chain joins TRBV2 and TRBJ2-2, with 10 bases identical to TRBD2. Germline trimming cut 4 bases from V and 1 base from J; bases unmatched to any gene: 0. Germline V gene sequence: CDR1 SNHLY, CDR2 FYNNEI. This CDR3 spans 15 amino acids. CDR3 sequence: CASSGTSGNTGELFF. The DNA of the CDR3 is TGTGCCAGCAGTGGGACTAGCGGGAACACCGGGGAGCTGTTTTTT.

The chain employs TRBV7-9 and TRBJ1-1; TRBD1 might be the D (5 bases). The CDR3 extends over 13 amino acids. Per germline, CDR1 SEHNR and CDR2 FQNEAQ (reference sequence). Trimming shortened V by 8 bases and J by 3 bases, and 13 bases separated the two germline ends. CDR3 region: CASQKLGDTEAFF. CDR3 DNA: TGTGCCAGCCAAAAACTAGGGGACACTGAAGCTTTCTTT.

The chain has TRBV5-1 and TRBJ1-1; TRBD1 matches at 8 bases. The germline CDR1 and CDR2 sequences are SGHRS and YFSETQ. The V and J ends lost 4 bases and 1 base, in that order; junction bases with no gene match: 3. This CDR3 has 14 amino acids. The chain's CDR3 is CASSGDRGNTEAFF. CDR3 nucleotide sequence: TGCGCCAGCAGCGGAGACAGGGGGAACACTGAAGCTTTCTTT.

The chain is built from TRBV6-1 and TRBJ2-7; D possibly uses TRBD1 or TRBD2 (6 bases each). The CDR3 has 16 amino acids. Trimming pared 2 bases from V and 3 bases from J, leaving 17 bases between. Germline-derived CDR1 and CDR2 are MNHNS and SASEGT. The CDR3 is CASSEWGATDIYEQYF. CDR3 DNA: TGTGCCAGCAGTGAATGGGGGGCCACAGACATCTACGAGCAGTACTTC.

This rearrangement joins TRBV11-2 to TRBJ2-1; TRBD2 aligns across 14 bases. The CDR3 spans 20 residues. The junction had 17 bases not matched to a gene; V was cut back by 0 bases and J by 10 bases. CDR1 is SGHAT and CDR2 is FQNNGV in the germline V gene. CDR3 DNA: TGTGCCAGCAGCTTAGATTCCCCCTCTCGACTAGCGGGGGGGTCTACGGAGCAGTTCTTC. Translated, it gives CASSLDSPSRLAGGSTEQFF.

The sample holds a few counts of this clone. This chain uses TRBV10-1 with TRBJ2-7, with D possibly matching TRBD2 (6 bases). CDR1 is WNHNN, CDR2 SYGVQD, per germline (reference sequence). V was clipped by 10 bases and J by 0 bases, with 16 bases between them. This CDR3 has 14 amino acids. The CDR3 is CANPQGRSSYEQYF. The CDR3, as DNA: TGCGCCAACCCCCAAGGGAGGAGCTCCTACGAGCAGTACTTC.

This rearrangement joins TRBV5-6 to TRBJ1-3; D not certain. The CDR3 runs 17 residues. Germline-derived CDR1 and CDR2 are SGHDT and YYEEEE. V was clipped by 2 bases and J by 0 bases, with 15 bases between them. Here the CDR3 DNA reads TGTGCCAGCAGCTTTAGATTCGGCGGGTACTCTGGAAACACCATATATTTT. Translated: CASSFRFGGYSGNTIYF.

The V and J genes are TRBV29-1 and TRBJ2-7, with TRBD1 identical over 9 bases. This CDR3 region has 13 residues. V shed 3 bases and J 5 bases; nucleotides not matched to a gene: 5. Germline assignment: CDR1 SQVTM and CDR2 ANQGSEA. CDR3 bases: TGCAGCGTTGAGGGACAGGGAAGCCACGAGCAGTACTTC. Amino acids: CSVEGQGSHEQYF.